This T cell receptor beta chain was documented in a study of cytomegalovirus exposure and HLA in healthy donors. It was with 60 Vbeta and 13 Jbeta primers that the PCR ran. Generated by immunoSEQ multiplex PCR, the TCRdb table keeps only in-frame clones and is missing some. The table shows over 150,000 clones, with roughly four fifths occurring only once. About this clone itself: Its antigen is unknown.

Donors likely had unrecorded immune exposures despite being nominally healthy when sampled. Study-level findings and limits: Immune exposure data for these donors was limited to CMV serostatus. Sequencing probably produced one cluster of sequence variants that were highly shared. Clonal expansion was found to be greater in HLA-associated TCR beta chains than in equally common others in a later analysis.

CDR1 is SGHTS, CDR2 YDEGEE, per germline. Trimming stripped 6 bases from V and 4 bases from J, with 17 bases between. The CDR3 runs to 15 residues. The specimen was PBMCs. This chain uses TRBV5-8 with TRBJ1-3, with TRBD1 as a possible D gene (5 bases). This TCR was recovered from a young woman in good health and CMV-seropositive. The CDR3 here is CASISLQGWGNTIYF. The CDR3 DNA follows: TGTGCCAGCATTAGTCTGCAGGGCTGGGGAAACACCATATATTTT.